The 4 T cell receptor beta chains listed next were all sequenced from one sample in a study of T-cell memory formation after mild COVID-19. One entry per CDR3 protein, called by TCRdb with MiXCR from the 5' RACE reads. The table has 90,000 to 120,000 distinct CDR3 sequences, about 18% seen once. Sample: PBMCs or a T cell subset sorted from them (not recorded which). The receptors were sampled from a man between 18 and 35 years old who had mild COVID-19 (a few samples of this study predate the infection). Cell type and time point are not known.

This clonotype was observed a few times. V usage is TRBV28 and J usage is TRBJ2-1; TRBD1 aligns across 8 bases. Germline CDR1 reads MDHEN; CDR2 reads SYDVKM. The CDR3 is 15 residues long. After removal of 6 bases from V and 2 bases from J, the junction contained 6 bases not matched to a gene. CDR3 bases: TGTGCCAGCAGACCCGGGACAGGCCCCTACAATGAGCAGTTCTTC. Its protein product is CASRPGTGPYNEQFF. Variable domain in full (rest from reference TRBV28 and TRBJ2-1): DVKVTQSSRYLVKRTGEKVFLECVQDMDHENMFWYRQDPGLGLRLIYFSYDVKMKEKGDIPEGYSVSREKKERFSLILESASTNQTSMYLCASRPGTGPYNEQFFGPGTRLTVL.

This clonotype was seen a few times. V and J are TRBV5-1 and TRBJ1-2; possibly TRBD1 for D (6 bases). There are 14 residues in the CDR3. Germline V gives CDR1 SGHRS, CDR2 YFSETQ. The V end was cut by 4 bases, the J end by 4 bases, with 14 bases between. The CDR3 DNA reads TGCGCCAGCAGCCCGAGGACAGACTCCTATGGCTACACCTTC. Translated: CASSPRTDSYGYTF.

The chain joins TRBV20-1 to TRBJ1-5; 8 bases map to TRBD1. The CDR3 sequence is 14 residues long. Germline V gene lookup returns CDR1 DFQATT and CDR2 SNEGSKA (reference sequence). J lost 7 bases, V lost 5 bases, and 10 bases had no gene match. The CDR3 protein is CSAASGQGAQPQHF. The CDR3 DNA sequence: TGCAGTGCTGCCTCGGGGCAGGGGGCACAGCCCCAGCATTTT.

The chain is built from TRBV5-1 and TRBJ1-2; D not certain. This CDR3 contains 14 residues. Germline V CDR1 and CDR2: SGHRS, YFSETQ. Trimming removed 4 bases from V and 8 bases from J, with 18 bases in between. CDR3 nucleotides: TGCGCCAGCAGCCAACTTCTCCCCGAAGGAGGCTACACCTTC. This codes for CASSQLLPEGGYTF. The full variable domain, in which reference TRBV5-1 and TRBJ1-2 provide the parts outside the CDR3, is KAGVTQTPRYLIKTRGQQVTLSCSPISGHRSVSWYQQTPGQGLQFLFEYFSETQRNKGNFPGRFSGRQFSNSRSEMNVSTLELGDSALYLCASSQLLPEGGYTFGSGTRLTVV.